This entry lists 20 T cell receptor beta chains sequenced from one sample in a study of glioma-infiltrating T cells. TCR alpha and beta CDR3 regions were amplified from RNA using iRepertoire nested multiplex PCR. Using its own MiXCR run on the multiplex PCR reads, TCRdb lists one record per CDR3 protein. The sample has about 110,000 distinct CDR3 sequences; less than 30% are singletons. What was sequenced was glioma tissue, nonneoplastic brain tissue, or PBMCs (not recorded which). These receptors were taken from a human donor with low-grade glioma or glioblastoma, undergoing nonglioma brain surgery, or in good health (not recorded which).

This clonotype was detected once. This clone may be a read error of a much larger clone one base away. Because the CDR3 is missing its conserved closing phenylalanine or tryptophan, this is likely a read error. This chain links TRBV20-1 with TRBJ2-3, with 7 bases fitting TRBD2. After removal of 3 bases from V and 0 bases from J, the junction contained 12 bases not matched to a gene. Per germline, CDR1 DFQATT and CDR2 SNEGSKA (reference sequence). The CDR3 length is 17 residues. CDR3 bases: TGCAGTGCTAGGGGTCGGAGACTAGCTTCTAGCACAGATACGCAGTATTAT. It encodes CSARGRRLASSTDTQYY.

The table lists this clonotype with many counts. This chain uses TRBV25-1 with TRBJ2-3, with TRBD2 as a possible D gene (6 bases). Germline CDR1 reads MGHDK; CDR2 reads SYGVNS. CDR3 size: 16 residues. V dropped 1 base and J dropped 0 bases, with 11 bases sitting between them. The CDR3 sequence: CASSESGLSSTDTQYF. CDR3 DNA sequence: TGTGCCAGCAGTGAATCGGGACTTTCTAGCACAGATACGCAGTATTTT.

This clonotype was detected ten times or more. This chain connects TRBV7-2 to TRBJ1-2, with 9 bases fitting TRBD1. The germline CDR1 and CDR2 sequences are SGHTA and FQGNSA. J gave up 8 bases and V 4 bases, and 5 bases lay outside the gene matches. This CDR3 has 13 amino acids. CDR3 amino acids: CASSSDRGQGYTF. DNA for the CDR3: TGTGCCAGCAGCTCGGACAGGGGCCAAGGCTACACCTTC.

This clonotype was detected ten times or more. This chain links TRBV12-3 or TRBV12-4 with TRBJ1-5, with a tentative D call TRBD1 (5 bases). Trimming took off 4 bases at V and 5 bases at J, with 9 bases between the two ends. This CDR3 comprises 13 residues. The CDR3 nucleotides are TGTGCCAGCAGTTGGGGGAGAGATCAGCCCCAGCATTTT. It translates to CASSWGRDQPQHF.

This clonotype occurred many times. J is TRBJ2-1 and V is TRBV7-2; 8 bases match TRBD2. From germline, CDR1 is SGHTA and CDR2 FQGNSA. Trimming at V came to 3 bases and at J to 9 bases, leaving 4 bases not matched to a gene. The CDR3 covers 13 residues. Written as DNA, the CDR3 is TGTGCCAGCAGCTTCGGACTAGCCAGTGAGCAGTTCTTC. It encodes CASSFGLASEQFF.

As concerns this clonotype: Mismatch with germline at one junction end may stem from a read error. The chain is built from TRBV5-4 and TRBJ1-1; D is ambiguous. Germline V gene lookup returns CDR1 SGHNT and CDR2 YYREEE (reference sequence). This CDR3 contains 12 residues. The CDR3 region is CTSSPSTTEAFF. The CDR3 DNA reads as TGTACCAGCAGCCCATCGACGACTGAAGCTTTCTTT. Filled out from reference TRBV5-4 and TRBJ1-1, the complete variable domain reads ETGVTQSPTHLIKTRGQQVTLRCSSQSGHNTVSWYQQALGQGPQFIFQYYREEENGRGNFPPRFSGLQFPNYSSELNVNALELDDSALYLCTSSPSTTEAFFGQGTRLTVV.

This clonotype was seen ten or more times. The V gene is TRBV27, the J gene TRBJ1-3; D is uncertain. V was shortened by 2 bases and J by 0 bases, with 5 bases between the two germline ends. Germline CDR1 and CDR2: MNHEY and SMNVEV (reference sequence). This CDR3 has 14 residues. The CDR3 sequence: CASSLADSGNTIYF. The CDR3 DNA reads TGTGCCAGCAGTTTAGCGGACTCTGGAAACACCATATATTTT.

On this clonotype: A much bigger clone sits one base away, suggesting this may be a read error. The chain is built from TRBV29-1 and TRBJ2-1; no clear D gene. Germline CDR1 is SQVTM and CDR2 is ANQGSEA. The V end was cut by 7 bases, the J end by 3 bases, with 10 bases between. There are 12 residues in the CDR3. The CDR3 DNA reads TGCAGCGCGGGTAGACGCTACAATGAGCAGTTCTTC. Its protein is CSAGRRYNEQFF.

Note on this clonotype: This may stem from a read error, because a much larger clone lies one nucleotide away. The V call is TRBV19, the J call TRBJ1-2, with 7 positions matching TRBD1. Trimming removed 6 bases from V and 3 bases from J; junction bases left unmatched: 7. Looked up from germline, CDR1 is LNHDA and CDR2 is SQIVND (reference sequence). CDR3 length equals 14 residues. The CDR3 DNA reads as TGTGCCAGTAGACAGGGGTGCCACTACTATGGCTACACCTTC. The encoded protein is CASRQGCHYYGYTF. The entire variable domain, with the rest obtained from reference TRBV19 and TRBJ1-2, is as follows: DGGITQSPKYLFRKEGQNVTLSCEQNLNHDAMYWYRQDPGQGLRLIYYSQIVNDFQKGDIAEGYSVSREKKESFPLTVTSAQKNPTAFYLCASRQGCHYYGYTFGSGTRLTVV.

Remarks on this clonotype: This may stem from a read error, because a much larger clone lies one nucleotide away. The chain uses TRBV5-5 and TRBJ2-1; D may be TRBD1 (6 bases). CDR3 length equals 14 residues. Germline V gives CDR1 SGHKS, CDR2 YYEKEE (reference sequence). Here the CDR3 reads CASSAGDSYNEQLF. In DNA, the CDR3 is TGTGCCAGCAGCGCAGGGGATTCCTACAATGAGCAGCTCTTC.

The chain uses TRBV20-1 and TRBJ2-3; D remains unclear. Germline values: CDR1 DFQATT, CDR2 SNEGSKA (reference sequence). The CDR3 spans 15 residues. V was clipped by 6 bases and J by 2 bases, with 18 bases between them. CDR3 in DNA: TGCAGTGCAACAATCGGCCCCATGAACACAGATACGCAGTATTTT. As protein: CSATIGPMNTDTQYF.

This clonotype was seen at least ten times. The V gene is TRBV6-2 or TRBV6-3, the J gene TRBJ2-2; TRBD1 agrees at 7 bases. V gave up 6 bases and J gave up 3 bases; unmatched junction bases: 4. The CDR3 length is 14 residues. Germline lookup yields CDR1 MNHEY and CDR2 SVGEGT. CDR3 sequence reads: CASRVQGDTGELFF. CDR3 coding DNA: TGTGCCAGCAGGGTCCAGGGGGACACCGGGGAGCTGTTTTTT.

Many counts were recorded for this clonotype. The chain links TRBV20-1 to TRBJ2-1, with TRBD2 matching over 10 bases. Germline CDR1 reads DFQATT; CDR2 reads SNEGSKA (reference sequence). The CDR3 runs to 15 residues. With V trimmed by 6 bases and J by 0 bases, 5 bases remained unmatched. The CDR3 region has the DNA TGCAGTGCCGATAGACTAGCGGGCTCCTACAATGAGCAGTTCTTC. Translated: CSADRLAGSYNEQFF.

This clonotype has ten or more counts. CDR3 loop: CASSLGLAGVNQETQYF. In DNA, the CDR3 is TGTGCCAGCAGCCTCGGACTAGCGGGAGTTAACCAAGAGACCCAGTACTTC. This chain links TRBV7-8 with TRBJ2-5, with 13 bases fitting TRBD2. After removal of 5 bases from V and 0 bases from J, the junction contained 6 bases not matched to a gene. Per the germline V gene, CDR1 is SGHVS and CDR2 is FQNEAQ. The CDR3 length is 17 residues.

This clonotype occurred many times. The chain uses TRBV7-9 and TRBJ1-1; D remains ambiguous. V was pared by 4 bases and J by 2 bases, with 8 bases between. Germline CDR1 reads SEHNR; CDR2 reads FQNEAQ (reference sequence). The CDR3 covers 13 residues. The CDR3: CASSSNVNTEAFF. The CDR3 coding sequence is TGTGCCAGCAGCTCGAACGTCAACACTGAAGCTTTCTTT.

This clonotype was observed at least ten times. The rearrangement uses TRBV5-1 and TRBJ2-1; no clear D. V lost 0 bases to trimming and J lost 8 bases, with 3 bases between them. The CDR3 is 11 amino acids. Germline values: CDR1 SGHRS, CDR2 YFSETQ. The DNA for the CDR3 is TGCGCCAGCAGCTTGGCATATGAGCAGTTCTTC. This sequence encodes CASSLAYEQFF.

This clonotype has at least ten counts. The rearrangement joins TRBV6-4 to TRBJ1-1, with 8 bases lining up with TRBD1. V lost 0 bases to trimming and J lost 6 bases; unmatched junction nucleotides: 6. CDR1 MRHNA and CDR2 SNTAGT come from the germline V gene. This CDR3 has 15 residues. The CDR3 is CASSDSSRQGPEAFF. DNA for the CDR3: TGTGCCAGCAGTGACTCGTCTCGACAGGGGCCTGAAGCTTTCTTT.

There are a few counts of this clonotype. The genes are TRBV9 and TRBJ2-3; 7 bases agree with TRBD2. CDR1 is SGDLS and CDR2 is YYNGEE in the germline V gene. V gave up 3 bases and J gave up 6 bases; unmatched junction bases: 10. This CDR3 has 15 amino acids. CDR3 loop: CASSARASGRDTQYF. CDR3 in DNA: TGTGCCAGCAGCGCTCGGGCTAGCGGTCGTGATACGCAGTATTTT.

On this clonotype itself: A much larger clone differs from this one at a single base, so this may be a read error. The chain recombines TRBV19 with TRBJ2-5, with D uncertain. Germline V lookup: CDR1 LNHDA, CDR2 SQIVND (reference sequence). CDR3 length equals 13 residues. CDR3 nucleotide sequence: TGTGCCAGTAGTATCGAGAACCAAGAGACCCAGTGCTTC. This translates into CASSIENQETQCF.

Many counts were recorded for this clonotype. The V and J genes are TRBV20-1 and TRBJ1-6; D is undetermined. The germline V and J ends were trimmed by 6 bases and 7 bases, with 16 bases remaining between them. Germline loops: CDR1 DFQATT, CDR2 SNEGSKA (reference sequence). The CDR3 runs 14 residues. The CDR3 here is CSARRGTGNSPLHF. The CDR3 coding sequence is TGCAGTGCCCGGCGGGGAACGGGGAATTCACCCCTCCACTTT.